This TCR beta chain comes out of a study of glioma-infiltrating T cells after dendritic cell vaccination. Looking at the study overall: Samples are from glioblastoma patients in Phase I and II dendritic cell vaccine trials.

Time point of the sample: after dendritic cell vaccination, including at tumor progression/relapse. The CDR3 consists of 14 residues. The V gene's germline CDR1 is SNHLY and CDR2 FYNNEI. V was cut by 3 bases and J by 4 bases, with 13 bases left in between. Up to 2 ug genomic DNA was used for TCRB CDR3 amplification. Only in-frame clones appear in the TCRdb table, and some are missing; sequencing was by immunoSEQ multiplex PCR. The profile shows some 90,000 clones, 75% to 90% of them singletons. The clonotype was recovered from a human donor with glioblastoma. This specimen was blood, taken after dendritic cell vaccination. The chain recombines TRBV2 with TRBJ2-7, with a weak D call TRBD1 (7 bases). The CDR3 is CASSERGQLYEQYF. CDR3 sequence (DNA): TGTGCCAGCAGTGAGCGGGGACAGCTTTACGAGCAGTACTTC.